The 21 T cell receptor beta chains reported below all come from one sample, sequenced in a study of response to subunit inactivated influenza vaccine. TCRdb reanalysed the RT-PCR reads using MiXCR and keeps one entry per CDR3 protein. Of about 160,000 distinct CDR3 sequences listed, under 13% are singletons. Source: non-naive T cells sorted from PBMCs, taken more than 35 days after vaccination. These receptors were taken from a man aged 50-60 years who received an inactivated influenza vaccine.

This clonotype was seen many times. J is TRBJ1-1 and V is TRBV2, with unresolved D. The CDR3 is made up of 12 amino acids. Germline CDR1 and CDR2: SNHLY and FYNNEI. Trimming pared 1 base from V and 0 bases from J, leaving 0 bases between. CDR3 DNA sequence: TGTGCCAGCAGTGAAGTGAACACTGAAGCTTTCTTT. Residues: CASSEVNTEAFF.

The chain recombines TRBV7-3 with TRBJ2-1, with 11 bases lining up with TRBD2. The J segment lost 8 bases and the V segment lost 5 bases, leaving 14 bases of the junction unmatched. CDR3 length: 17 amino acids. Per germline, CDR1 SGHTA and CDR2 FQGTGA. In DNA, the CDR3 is TGTGCCAGCAGCCCAGGAGTCGGGCTAGCGGGAGGCTATGAGCAGTTCTTC. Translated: CASSPGVGLAGGYEQFF.

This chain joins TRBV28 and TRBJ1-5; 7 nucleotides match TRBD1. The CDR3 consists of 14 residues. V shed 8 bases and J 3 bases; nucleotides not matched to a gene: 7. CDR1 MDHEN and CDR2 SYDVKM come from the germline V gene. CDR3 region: CASSWDSTNQPQHF. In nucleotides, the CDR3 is TGTGCCAGCTCCTGGGACAGCACCAATCAGCCCCAGCATTTT.

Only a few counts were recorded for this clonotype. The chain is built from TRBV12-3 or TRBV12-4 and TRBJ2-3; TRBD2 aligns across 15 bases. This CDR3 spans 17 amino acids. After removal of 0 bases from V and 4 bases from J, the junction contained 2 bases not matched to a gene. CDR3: CASSLAGTSGRPDTQYF. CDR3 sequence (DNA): TGTGCCAGCAGTTTAGCGGGGACTAGCGGGAGGCCAGATACGCAGTATTTT.

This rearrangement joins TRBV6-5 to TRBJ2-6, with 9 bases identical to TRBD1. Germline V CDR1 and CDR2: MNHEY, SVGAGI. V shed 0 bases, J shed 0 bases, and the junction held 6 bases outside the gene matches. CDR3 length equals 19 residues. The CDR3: CASSYSPGQGYSGANVLTF. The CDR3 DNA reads TGTGCCAGCAGTTACTCCCCGGGACAGGGATACTCTGGGGCCAACGTCCTGACTTTC.

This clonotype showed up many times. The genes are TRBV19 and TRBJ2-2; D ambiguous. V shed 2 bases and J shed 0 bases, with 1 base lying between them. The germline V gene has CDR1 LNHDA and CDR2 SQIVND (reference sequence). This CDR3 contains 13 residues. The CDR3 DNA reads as TGTGCCAGTAGTATAACGAACACCGGGGAGCTGTTTTTT. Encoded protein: CASSITNTGELFF. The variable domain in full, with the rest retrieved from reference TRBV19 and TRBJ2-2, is DGGITQSPKYLFRKEGQNVTLSCEQNLNHDAMYWYRQDPGQGLRLIYYSQIVNDFQKGDIAEGYSVSREKKESFPLTVTSAQKNPTAFYLCASSITNTGELFFGEGSRLTVL.

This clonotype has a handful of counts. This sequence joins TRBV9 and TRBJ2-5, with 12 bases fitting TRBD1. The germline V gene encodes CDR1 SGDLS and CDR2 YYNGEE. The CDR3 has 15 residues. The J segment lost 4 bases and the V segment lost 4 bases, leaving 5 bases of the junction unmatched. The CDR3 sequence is CASSKGQGALETQYF. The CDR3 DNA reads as TGTGCCAGCAGCAAGGGACAGGGGGCGCTAGAGACCCAGTACTTC.

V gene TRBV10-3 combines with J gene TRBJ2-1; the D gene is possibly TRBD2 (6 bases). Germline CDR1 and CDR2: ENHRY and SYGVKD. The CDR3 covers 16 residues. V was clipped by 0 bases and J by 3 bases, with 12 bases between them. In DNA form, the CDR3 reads TGTGCCATCAGTGAGTCGTTGGAGGGCCACTACAATGAGCAGTTCTTC. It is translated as CAISESLEGHYNEQFF.

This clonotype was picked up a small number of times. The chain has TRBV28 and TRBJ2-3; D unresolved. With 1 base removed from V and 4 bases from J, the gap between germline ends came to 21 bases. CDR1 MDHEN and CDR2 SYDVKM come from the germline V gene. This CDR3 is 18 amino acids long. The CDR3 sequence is CASSLLGGGNFPPDTQYF. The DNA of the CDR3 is TGTGCCAGCAGTTTATTAGGTGGTGGCAACTTCCCCCCAGATACGCAGTATTTT.

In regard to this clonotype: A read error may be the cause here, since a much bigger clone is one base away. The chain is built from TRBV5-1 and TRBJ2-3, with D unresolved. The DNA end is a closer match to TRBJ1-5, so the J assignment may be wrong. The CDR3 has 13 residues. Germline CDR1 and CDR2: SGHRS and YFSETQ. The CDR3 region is CASSVVGTDTQHF. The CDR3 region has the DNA TGCGCCAGCAGCGTAGTTGGCACAGATACGCAGCATTTT.

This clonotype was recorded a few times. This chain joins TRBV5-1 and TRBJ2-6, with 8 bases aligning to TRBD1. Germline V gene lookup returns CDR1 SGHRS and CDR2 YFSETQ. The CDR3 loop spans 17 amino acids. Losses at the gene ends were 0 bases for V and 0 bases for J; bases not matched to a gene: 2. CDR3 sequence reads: CASSLGTGSSGANVLTF. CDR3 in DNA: TGCGCCAGCAGCTTGGGGACAGGGAGCTCTGGGGCCAACGTCCTGACTTTC.

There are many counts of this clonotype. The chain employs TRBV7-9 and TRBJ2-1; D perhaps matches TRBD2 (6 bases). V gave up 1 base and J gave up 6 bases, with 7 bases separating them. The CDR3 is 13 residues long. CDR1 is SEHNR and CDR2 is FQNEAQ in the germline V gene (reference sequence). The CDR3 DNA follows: TGTGCCAGCAGCTTAGATAGCGGCAATGAGCAGTTCTTC. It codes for CASSLDSGNEQFF.

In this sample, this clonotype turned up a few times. CDR3 sequence reads: CASSQELAANVLQETQYF. The CDR3 DNA reads TGTGCCAGCAGCCAGGAACTAGCGGCCAACGTACTTCAAGAGACCCAGTACTTC. V is TRBV3-1 and J is TRBJ2-5; TRBD2 matches at 8 bases. Germline CDR1 LGHDT, CDR2 YNNKEL (reference sequence). Germline trimming cut 3 bases from V and 2 bases from J; bases unmatched to any gene: 14. The CDR3 loop spans 18 amino acids.

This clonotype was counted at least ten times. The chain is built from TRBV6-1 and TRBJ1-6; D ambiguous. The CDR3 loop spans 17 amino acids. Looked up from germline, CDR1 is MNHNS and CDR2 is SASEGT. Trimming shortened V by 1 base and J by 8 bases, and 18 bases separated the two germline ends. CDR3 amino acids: CASSEVMGSGPYSPLHF. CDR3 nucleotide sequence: TGTGCCAGCAGTGAAGTTATGGGCTCCGGGCCATATTCACCCCTCCACTTT.

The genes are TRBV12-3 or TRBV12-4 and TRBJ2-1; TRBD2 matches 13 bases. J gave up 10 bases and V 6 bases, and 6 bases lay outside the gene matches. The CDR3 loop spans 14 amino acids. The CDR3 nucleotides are TGTGCCAGCAGCACTAGCGGGGGGGCGAGGGAGCAGTTCTTC. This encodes CASSTSGGAREQFF.

Written as DNA, the CDR3 is TGTGCCAGCAATCCGGCCTCCGGGCCAGAGACCCAGTACTTC. Translating it yields CASNPASGPETQYF. This rearrangement joins TRBV6-1 to TRBJ2-5; no definite D call. Between the trimmed V and J ends, which lost 7 bases and 4 bases, there was a span of 16 bases. CDR1 and CDR2 (germline): MNHNS, SASEGT. CDR3 size: 14 residues.

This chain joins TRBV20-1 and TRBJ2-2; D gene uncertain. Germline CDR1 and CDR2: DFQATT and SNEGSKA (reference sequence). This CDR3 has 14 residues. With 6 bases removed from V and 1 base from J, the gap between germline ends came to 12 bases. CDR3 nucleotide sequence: TGCAGTGCCAGACCTAGTTTGAACACCGGGGAGCTGTTTTTT. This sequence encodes CSARPSLNTGELFF.

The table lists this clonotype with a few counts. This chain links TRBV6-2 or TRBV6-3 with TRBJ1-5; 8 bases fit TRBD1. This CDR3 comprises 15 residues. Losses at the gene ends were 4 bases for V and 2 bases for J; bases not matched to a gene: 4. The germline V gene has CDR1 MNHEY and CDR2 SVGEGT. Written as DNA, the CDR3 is TGTGCCAGCAGTTCCCAGGGGGCTCGCAATCAGCCCCAGCATTTT. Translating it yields CASSSQGARNQPQHF.

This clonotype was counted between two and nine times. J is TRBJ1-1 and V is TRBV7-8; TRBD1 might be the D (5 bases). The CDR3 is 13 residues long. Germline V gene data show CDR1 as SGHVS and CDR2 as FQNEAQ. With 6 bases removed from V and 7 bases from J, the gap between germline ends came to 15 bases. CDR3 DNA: TGTGCCAGCAGTAGGGTGGGGCGCGGTGAAGCTTTCTTT. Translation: CASSRVGRGEAFF.

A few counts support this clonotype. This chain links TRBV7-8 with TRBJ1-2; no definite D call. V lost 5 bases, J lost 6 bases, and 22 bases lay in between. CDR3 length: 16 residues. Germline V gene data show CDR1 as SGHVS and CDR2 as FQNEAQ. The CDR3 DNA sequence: TGTGCCAGCAGCGTAGAAGACCCGGGCCTCCCCGATGGCTACACCTTC. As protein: CASSVEDPGLPDGYTF. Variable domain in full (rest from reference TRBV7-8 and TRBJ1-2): GAGVSQSPRYKVAKRGQDVALRCDPISGHVSLFWYQQALGQGPEFLTYFQNEAQLDKSGLPSDRFFAERPEGSVSTLKIQRTQQEDSAVYLCASSVEDPGLPDGYTFGSGTRLTVV.

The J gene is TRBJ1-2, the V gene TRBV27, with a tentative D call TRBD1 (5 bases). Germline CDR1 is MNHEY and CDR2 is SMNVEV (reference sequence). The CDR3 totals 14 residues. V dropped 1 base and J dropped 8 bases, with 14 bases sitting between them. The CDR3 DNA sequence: TGTGCCAGCAGTTTATATCGTACAGGCCGAGGCTACACCTTC. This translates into CASSLYRTGRGYTF.